A single sample gave rise to the 9 T cell receptor beta chains below, sequenced in a study of shared clonotypes between healthy human individuals. Selected positively for CCR7 and CD45RO-negative, naive CD8 cells excluded terminally differentiated effector memory CD45RA+ cells. The method was immunoSEQ multiplex PCR; TCRdb's version includes in-frame clones alone and lacks a portion of them. The sample holds about 2.1 million clones, roughly 95% seen once. Sequencing was performed on naive CD8+ T cells from PBMCs. The receptors shown here come from a man between 18 and 35 years old in good health. Some clones in this sample may be carry-over from other donors' samples.

Only one count was recorded for this clone. V is TRBV7-2 and J is TRBJ2-1, with 8 bases identical to TRBD1. V shed 4 bases, J shed 2 bases, and the junction held 7 bases outside the gene matches. CDR1 and CDR2 (germline): SGHTA, FQGNSA. The CDR3 is 16 residues long. CDR3 residues: CASSWAGTGPYNEQFF. CDR3 bases: TGTGCCAGCAGCTGGGCCGGGACAGGTCCCTACAATGAGCAGTTCTTC.

This chain connects TRBV7-9 to TRBJ2-5, with TRBD2 as a possible D gene (7 bases). V lost 2 bases, J lost 5 bases, and 15 bases lay in between. The CDR3 sequence is 15 residues long. CDR1 and CDR2 from the germline V gene are SEHNR and FQNEAQ (reference sequence). The CDR3 DNA is TGTGCCAGCAGCTTATCATCAGGGGAGGGGGAGACCCAGTACTTC. Residues: CASSLSSGEGETQYF.

V is TRBV28 and J is TRBJ2-7; D is uncertain. V gave up 3 bases and J gave up 0 bases, with 9 bases separating them. CDR3 size: 14 residues. Germline CDR1 MDHEN, CDR2 SYDVKM. CDR3 sequence: CASSFIGLSYEQYF. The CDR3 DNA is TGTGCCAGCAGTTTTATAGGCCTCTCCTACGAGCAGTACTTC.

The chain carries TRBV19 and TRBJ2-1; D uncertain. V lost 7 bases and J lost 6, with 19 bases in between. The length of the CDR3 is 15 residues. Germline CDR1 is LNHDA and CDR2 is SQIVND (reference sequence). The CDR3 here is CASTPRVPALNEQFF. Here the CDR3 DNA reads TGTGCCAGTACCCCCCGGGTCCCCGCCCTCAATGAGCAGTTCTTC.

This clone was detected only once. The genes are TRBV6-1 and TRBJ1-1; TRBD1 might be the D (5 bases). Germline loops: CDR1 MNHNS, CDR2 SASEGT. V lost 11 bases and J lost 3, with 16 bases in between. The CDR3 has 13 residues. CDR3 loop: CAGETARDTEAFF. The CDR3 DNA sequence: TGTGCCGGGGAGACAGCGAGGGACACTGAAGCTTTCTTT.

The chain carries TRBV4-2 and TRBJ2-1, with D possibly matching TRBD2 (6 bases). V lost 3 bases, J lost 0 bases, and 21 bases lay in between. Germline loops: CDR1 LGHNA, CDR2 YNFKEQ. There are 19 residues in the CDR3. Here the CDR3 reads CASSQAHRGWEVSYNEQFF. The CDR3 region has the DNA TGTGCCAGCAGCCAGGCCCACCGGGGATGGGAGGTCTCCTACAATGAGCAGTTCTTC.

The gene calls are TRBV10-3 and TRBJ2-2; D is possibly TRBD2 (5 bases). The CDR3 has 14 residues. The ends were cut back, 6 bases at V and 4 bases at J, with 12 bases in the middle. Germline V lookup: CDR1 ENHRY, CDR2 SYGVKD. CDR3 loop: CAISEAGITGELFF. As DNA, the CDR3 is TGTGCCATCAGCGAAGCCGGGATCACCGGGGAGCTGTTTTTT.

The chain uses TRBV6-5 and TRBJ2-5; D is unclear. The germline V gene has CDR1 MNHEY and CDR2 SVGAGI. CDR3 length: 15 residues. Trimming shortened V by 0 bases and J by 0 bases, and 8 bases separated the two germline ends. DNA for the CDR3: TGTGCCAGCAGTTACTCGATCCCCAACCAAGAGACCCAGTACTTC. Protein: CASSYSIPNQETQYF.

This chain joins TRBV9 and TRBJ1-2; no clear D gene. The CDR3 runs 14 residues. Trimming took off 4 bases at V and 6 bases at J, with 16 bases between the two ends. The germline gives CDR1 SGDLS, CDR2 YYNGEE. CDR3 residues: CASSPNLGSHGYTF. CDR3 DNA sequence: TGTGCCAGCAGCCCGAACCTAGGGTCTCATGGCTACACCTTC.